The next 2 T cell receptor beta chains were all read from a single sample in a study of shared clonotypes between healthy human individuals. Using immunoSEQ multiplex PCR, the repertoire was profiled, and TCRdb retains in-frame clones only, with some absent. The table includes approximately 1.5 million clones, 95% to 99% detected once. Sequencing was carried out using naive CD4+ T cells sorted from blood. Documented subset: CD45RA+ positively selected. These receptors all stem from a man aged 30 to 39 in good health.

V is TRBV5-4 and J is TRBJ1-1, with TRBD1 matching 8 bases. The J segment lost 8 bases and the V segment lost 4 bases, leaving 7 bases of the junction unmatched. The germline V gene encodes CDR1 SGHNT and CDR2 YYREEE (reference sequence). The CDR3 has 13 residues. Here the CDR3 DNA reads TGTGCCAGCAGCGGCGGGACAGGCGGCGAAGCTTTCTTT. Amino acid sequence: CASSGGTGGEAFF.

The chain is built from TRBV11-1 and TRBJ2-1; D could derive from TRBD1 or TRBD2 (6 bases each). The CDR3 totals 15 residues. Germline V gene sequence: CDR1 SGHAT, CDR2 FQDESV (reference sequence). The ends were cut back, 8 bases at V and 5 bases at J, with 19 bases in the middle. The CDR3, as DNA: TGTGCCAGCGTTCTTTGGGGGCGGGGAGACAATGAGCAGTTCTTC. This codes for CASVLWGRGDNEQFF.